Listed here are 21 T cell receptor beta chains from one sample, sequenced in a study of cytomegalovirus exposure and HLA in healthy donors. Researchers ran the PCR with 60 Vbeta and 13 Jbeta primers. Measured with immunoSEQ multiplex PCR; TCRdb has only the in-frame clones, and not every one. The data show fewer than 150,000 clones, 70% to 85% seen once. Sequenced input: PBMCs. The source is a man aged 35 to 55 in good health and CMV-seropositive.

The gene calls are TRBV5-6 and TRBJ1-3; the D is unclear. This CDR3 is built from 13 residues. The V end lost 4 bases, the J end lost 4 bases, and 9 bases lay between the germline ends. From germline, CDR1 is SGHDT and CDR2 YYEEEE. The CDR3 sequence: CASSRGPGNTIYF. The DNA of the CDR3 is TGTGCCAGCAGCCGAGGCCCCGGAAACACCATATATTTT.

The table lists this clone with a few counts. This sequence joins TRBV5-8 and TRBJ2-1, with 9 bases that match TRBD1. This CDR3 has 15 residues. CDR1 is SGHTS, CDR2 YDEGEE, per germline. V trimming: 4 bases; J trimming: 6 bases; junction bases outside the gene matches: 8. CDR3 in DNA: TGTGCCAGCAGCCGTCCGGGACAGGGTCGCAATGAGCAGTTCTTC. This sequence encodes CASSRPGQGRNEQFF. The full variable domain, its missing parts supplied by reference TRBV5-8 and TRBJ2-1, is EAGVTQSPTHLIKTRGQQATLRCSPISGHTSVYWYQQALGLGLQFLLWYDEGEERNRGNFPPRFSGRQFPNYSSELNVNALELEDSALYLCASSRPGQGRNEQFFGPGTRLTVL.

The chain carries TRBV6-1 and TRBJ2-5, with D hard to call. The J call may be wrong; the DNA end is better matched by TRBJ2-7. Germline assignment: CDR1 MNHNS and CDR2 SASEGT. The CDR3 covers 11 residues. For the CDR3, the DNA is TGTGCCAGCAGTGATTTCTACGAGCAGTACTTC. Its translation: CASSDFYEQYF.

This chain links TRBV7-9 with TRBJ1-2; 12 bases agree with TRBD1. This CDR3 spans 16 amino acids. In germline, CDR1 is SEHNR, CDR2 FQNEAQ (reference sequence). The V gene end was trimmed by 5 bases and the J gene end by 4 bases; junction bases not matched to a gene: 8. In DNA form, the CDR3 reads TGTGCCAGCAGCCGAGGGGGACAGGGGGCAGGCTATGGCTACACCTTC. Encoded protein: CASSRGGQGAGYGYTF.

The chain uses TRBV5-1 and TRBJ1-6, with TRBD1 matching 9 bases. The CDR3 has 14 amino acids. The germline CDR1 and CDR2 sequences are SGHRS and YFSETQ. Unmatched junction bases numbered 8, after V lost 7 bases and J lost 9 bases. The CDR3 spells CASRSGTGFSPLHF. CDR3 sequence (DNA): TGCGCCAGCCGGTCCGGGACAGGGTTTTCACCCCTCCACTTT. Using reference TRBV5-1 and TRBJ1-6 for the parts outside the CDR3, the full variable domain is KAGVTQTPRYLIKTRGQQVTLSCSPISGHRSVSWYQQTPGQGLQFLFEYFSETQRNKGNFPGRFSGRQFSNSRSEMNVSTLELGDSALYLCASRSGTGFSPLHFGNGTRLTVT.

The chain employs TRBV18 and TRBJ2-3, with D maybe TRBD1 (7 bases). Trimming stripped 0 bases from V and 4 bases from J, with 11 bases between. CDR3 length equals 15 residues. Looked up from germline, CDR1 is KGHSH and CDR2 is LQKENI. Written as DNA, the CDR3 is TGTGCCAGCTCACCACCGGAGGGGGCCCCAGATACGCAGTATTTT. Translation gives CASSPPEGAPDTQYF.

The V call is TRBV18, the J call TRBJ1-5, with a tentative D call TRBD1 (5 bases). The CDR3 has 15 residues. The V gene lost 1 base and the J gene lost 3 bases, with 10 bases spanning the gap. Per the germline V gene, CDR1 is KGHSH and CDR2 is LQKENI. The chain's CDR3 is CASSPQRGLNQPQHF. The CDR3 coding sequence is TGTGCCAGCTCACCACAAAGGGGCCTCAATCAGCCCCAGCATTTT.

This rearrangement joins TRBV14 to TRBJ2-1, with 8 bases that match TRBD2. Germline trimming cut 4 bases from V and 8 bases from J; bases unmatched to any gene: 10. Per the germline V gene, CDR1 is SGHDN and CDR2 is FVKESK. The CDR3 sequence is 15 residues long. The DNA of the CDR3 is TGTGCCAGCAGCCCCCTTTCGGGAGGGAGAGATGAGCAGTTCTTC. Translating it yields CASSPLSGGRDEQFF.

The chain is built from TRBV15 and TRBJ2-2, with 9 bases lining up with TRBD1. Germline CDR1 reads LNHNV; CDR2 reads YYDKDF (reference sequence). The ends lost 0 bases at V and 5 bases at J; junction bases unmatched: 7. There are 17 residues in the CDR3. The DNA of the CDR3 is TGTGCCACCAGCAGAGATAGGGGACAGGGAAGGACCGGGGAGCTGTTTTTT. Translated, it gives CATSRDRGQGRTGELFF. The full variable domain, completed using reference TRBV15 and TRBJ2-2, is DAMVIQNPRYQVTQFGKPVTLSCSQTLNHNVMYWYQQKSSQAPKLLFHYYDKDFNNEADTPDNFQSRRPNTSFCFLDIRSPGLGDTAMYLCATSRDRGQGRTGELFFGEGSRLTVL.

This clone has a handful of counts. This chain uses TRBV25-1 with TRBJ2-3, with 9 positions matching TRBD1. The trim removed 3 bases at V and 5 bases at J, leaving 3 bases unmatched. The germline CDR1 and CDR2 sequences are MGHDK and SYGVNS. The CDR3 totals 14 residues. The CDR3 DNA sequence: TGTGCCAGCAGTGAGAGGACAGGGGAAGATACGCAGTATTTT. Its translation is CASSERTGEDTQYF.

Turning to this clone: The junction shows a germline mismatch at one end, possibly a read error. The chain recombines TRBV5-6 with TRBJ1-2, with 7 bases aligning to TRBD1. The CDR3 spans 14 residues. CDR1 and CDR2 (germline): SGHDT, YYEEEE. CDR3 DNA: TGTGCCAGCAGCTCCCTGACAGGGACCCTATTCCAGGCCTTC. Translating it yields CASSSLTGTLFQAF. Using reference TRBV5-6 and TRBJ1-2 for the parts outside the CDR3, the full variable domain is DAGVTQSPTHLIKTRGQQVTLRCSPKSGHDTVSWYQQALGQGPQFIFQYYEEEERQRGNFPDRFSGHQFPNYSSELNVNALLLGDSALYLCASSSLTGTLFQAFGSGTRLTVV.

This rearrangement joins TRBV19 to TRBJ1-5; unclear D gene. CDR1 LNHDA and CDR2 SQIVND come from the germline V gene (reference sequence). Trimming stripped 7 bases from V and 0 bases from J, with 13 bases between. The CDR3 runs 15 residues. CDR3 nucleotides: TGTGCCAGTACCATAGGAGGTTATAGCAATCAGCCCCAGCATTTT. Translating it yields CASTIGGYSNQPQHF.

The chain combines TRBV9 with TRBJ2-5; the match to TRBD2 covers 7 bases. The CDR3 runs to 19 residues. The germline V gene encodes CDR1 SGDLS and CDR2 YYNGEE. Trimming removed 0 bases from V and 8 bases from J; junction bases left unmatched: 22. Here the CDR3 DNA reads TGTGCCAGCAGCGTAGGGGTGGGGCTAGCGGCCGCGATGGGTGAAACCCAGTACTTC. Amino acids: CASSVGVGLAAAMGETQYF.

The chain carries TRBV9 and TRBJ2-2; a weak D match, TRBD2 (6 bases). Germline CDR1 SGDLS, CDR2 YYNGEE. The CDR3 covers 14 residues. Trimming shortened V by 2 bases and J by 1 base, and 6 bases separated the two germline ends. CDR3 in amino acids: CASSVSGNTGELFF. The CDR3, as DNA: TGTGCCAGCAGCGTTAGCGGGAACACCGGGGAGCTGTTTTTT.

The chain couples TRBV19 to TRBJ1-1, with a tentative D call TRBD1 (6 bases). Germline CDR1 reads LNHDA; CDR2 reads SQIVND (reference sequence). Trimming left V 1 base short and J 2 bases short, with 14 bases between. The CDR3 consists of 16 residues. CDR3 coding DNA: TGTGCCAGTAGTATAGGGGGGCTGAGCGATAACACTGAAGCTTTCTTT. Translation: CASSIGGLSDNTEAFF.

The chain combines TRBV6-5 with TRBJ2-7, with 9 bases that match TRBD1. The CDR3 consists of 14 residues. Germline CDR1 and CDR2: MNHEY and SVGAGI. The trim removed 6 bases at V and 5 bases at J, leaving 8 bases unmatched. The chain's CDR3 is CASRPGQGFNEQYF. The CDR3 nucleotides read TGTGCCAGCAGACCGGGACAGGGTTTCAACGAGCAGTACTTC.

The chain links TRBV4-3 to TRBJ2-3, with D perhaps TRBD2 (6 bases). Germline loops: CDR1 LGHNA, CDR2 YSLEER. V lost 0 bases and J 4 bases, leaving 11 bases between the germline ends. The CDR3 spans 15 residues. The CDR3 coding sequence is TGCGCCAGCAGCCAAGAAAGGAGGGGAGCAGATACGCAGTATTTT. Encoded protein: CASSQERRGADTQYF.

The rearrangement joins TRBV7-9 to TRBJ2-7; 7 positions match TRBD1. Germline V gene data show CDR1 as SEHNR and CDR2 as FQNEAQ (reference sequence). V lost 5 bases and J lost 3; bases outside the gene matches: 10. The CDR3 extends over 15 amino acids. CDR3 loop: CASSNPGTAIYEQYF. CDR3 DNA sequence: TGTGCCAGCAGCAATCCCGGGACAGCAATCTACGAGCAGTACTTC.

This chain links TRBV5-1 with TRBJ2-3, with 9 bases lining up with TRBD1. This CDR3 spans 14 amino acids. V trimming: 2 bases; J trimming: 4 bases; junction bases outside the gene matches: 2. Germline lookup yields CDR1 SGHRS and CDR2 YFSETQ. CDR3 DNA sequence: TGCGCCAGCAGCTTAGGACAGGGGCCAGATACGCAGTATTTT. Translated: CASSLGQGPDTQYF. The full variable domain, completed using reference TRBV5-1 and TRBJ2-3, is KAGVTQTPRYLIKTRGQQVTLSCSPISGHRSVSWYQQTPGQGLQFLFEYFSETQRNKGNFPGRFSGRQFSNSRSEMNVSTLELGDSALYLCASSLGQGPDTQYFGPGTRLTVL.

The CDR3 loop is CASSLAFQNNEQFF. CDR3 coding DNA: TGTGCCAGCAGCTTAGCCTTCCAGAACAATGAGCAGTTCTTC. The chain carries TRBV7-9 and TRBJ2-1; no clear D gene. Germline lookup yields CDR1 SEHNR and CDR2 FQNEAQ (reference sequence). V lost 0 bases, J lost 5 bases, and 8 bases lay in between. The CDR3 has 14 amino acids.

The V and J genes are TRBV19 and TRBJ2-5; TRBD2 matches 8 bases. With 5 bases clipped from V and 5 bases from J, the junction kept 10 bases outside the gene matches. Germline V CDR1 and CDR2: LNHDA, SQIVND (reference sequence). This CDR3 comprises 15 residues. CDR3 DNA sequence: TGTGCCAGTAGTTCCCTTAGCGGGGCCCGGGAGACCCAGTACTTC. Translation gives CASSSLSGARETQYF.